A single sample gave rise to the 22 T cell receptor beta chains below, sequenced in a study of blood T cell repertoires in COVID-19. Clones were sequenced by immunoSEQ multiplex PCR, and TCRdb holds only the in-frame ones, with some missing. This table holds 250,000 to 350,000 clones, under 90% found once. Sequencing was done on a sample of peripheral blood. These TCRs come from a woman younger than 45 with COVID-19, enrolled during active disease.

This clone was counted only a few times. The V and J genes are TRBV2 and TRBJ1-5, with a possible D match to TRBD1 (5 bases). CDR3 size: 15 residues. CDR1 and CDR2 from the germline V gene are SNHLY and FYNNEI. V was shortened by 5 bases and J by 0 bases, with 11 bases between the two germline ends. The CDR3 spells CASSTVRVSNQPQHF. The CDR3 DNA reads as TGTGCCAGCAGTACCGTCAGGGTTAGCAATCAGCCCCAGCATTTT.

Note on this clone: The sample contains more than one DNA sequence encoding this CDR3. The chain recombines TRBV20-1 with TRBJ2-3; 7 bases are shared with TRBD1. The CDR3 sequence is 11 residues long. Trimming took 3 bases from V and 6 from J; bases not matched to a gene: 0. CDR1 and CDR2 (germline): DFQATT, SNEGSKA (reference sequence). CDR3 DNA sequence: TGCAGTGCTAGGGACAGGGATACGCAGTATTTT. Its protein is CSARDRDTQYF.

The gene calls are TRBV28 and TRBJ1-5; 8 nucleotides agree with TRBD1. V shed 5 bases, J shed 5 bases, and the junction held 8 bases outside the gene matches. The CDR3 covers 15 residues. Germline V CDR1 and CDR2: MDHEN, SYDVKM. The CDR3 DNA reads as TGTGCCAGCAGTACCCGGACAGGGCCCTATCAGCCCCAGCATTTT. This translates into CASSTRTGPYQPQHF. Together with reference TRBV28 and TRBJ1-5, the CDR3 gives the full variable domain: DVKVTQSSRYLVKRTGEKVFLECVQDMDHENMFWYRQDPGLGLRLIYFSYDVKMKEKGDIPEGYSVSREKKERFSLILESASTNQTSMYLCASSTRTGPYQPQHFGDGTRLSIL.

CDR3 region: CASSLDDRGLYGYTF. Here the CDR3 DNA reads TGTGCCAGCAGCTTAGATGACAGGGGGCTTTATGGCTACACCTTC. The J gene is TRBJ1-2, the V gene TRBV7-8; 10 bases map to TRBD1. The CDR3 runs to 15 residues. Per germline, CDR1 SGHVS and CDR2 FQNEAQ. V dropped 1 base and J dropped 5; count of bases not matched to a gene: 4.

The V call is TRBV30, the J call TRBJ2-5, with 11 positions matching TRBD2. CDR3 length: 15 amino acids. V trimming: 1 base; J trimming: 5 bases; junction bases outside the gene matches: 6. Germline V CDR1 and CDR2: GTSNPN, SVGIG (reference sequence). The CDR3 sequence: CAWSATSGSGETQYF. For the CDR3, the DNA is TGTGCCTGGAGTGCTACTAGCGGGAGTGGGGAGACCCAGTACTTC.

The gene calls are TRBV5-1 and TRBJ2-5; TRBD2 might be the D (5 bases). V dropped 1 base and J dropped 5 bases, with 9 bases sitting between them. CDR1 and CDR2 from the germline V gene are SGHRS and YFSETQ. This CDR3 is built from 13 residues. The CDR3 bases are TGCGCCAGCAGCTTGTCCCCGGGGGAGACCCAGTACTTC. Translating it yields CASSLSPGETQYF.

CDR3 bases: TGTGCCAGCAGCTTCGGGACTAGCGGTAACAATGAGCAGTTCTTC. Its translation is CASSFGTSGNNEQFF. The chain couples TRBV7-8 to TRBJ2-1, with 11 bases matching TRBD2. Germline values: CDR1 SGHVS, CDR2 FQNEAQ. This CDR3 comprises 15 residues. V gave up 3 bases and J gave up 5 bases; unmatched junction bases: 3.

The CDR3 protein is CASSLSRTGTNTGELFF. The DNA for the CDR3 is TGCGCCAGCAGCTTGTCGCGGACAGGTACGAACACCGGGGAGCTGTTTTTT. The chain has TRBV5-1 and TRBJ2-2; 7 nucleotides agree with TRBD1. The CDR3 is 17 residues long. Germline V gives CDR1 SGHRS, CDR2 YFSETQ. The ends lost 1 base at V and 0 bases at J; junction bases unmatched: 6.

The chain links TRBV19 to TRBJ2-2, with TRBD1 matching 10 bases. V lost 3 bases to trimming and J lost 3 bases; unmatched junction nucleotides: 13. The germline gives CDR1 LNHDA, CDR2 SQIVND (reference sequence). This CDR3 has 19 amino acids. CDR3 protein: CASSISGTGDLGHTGELFF. CDR3 coding DNA: TGTGCCAGTAGTATCTCCGGGACAGGGGACCTCGGGCACACCGGGGAGCTGTTTTTT.

The chain uses TRBV12-5 and TRBJ2-5; D perhaps matches TRBD2 (6 bases). Germline V gives CDR1 LGHNT, CDR2 FRNRAP. V was shortened by 1 base and J by 0 bases, with 18 bases between the two germline ends. The CDR3 runs to 18 residues. The CDR3 here is CASGLETPGLQNQETQYF. For the CDR3, the DNA is TGTGCTAGTGGTTTGGAGACCCCGGGACTGCAAAACCAAGAGACCCAGTACTTC.

The genes are TRBV6-1 and TRBJ1-1, with TRBD1 matching over 9 bases. The germline V gene encodes CDR1 MNHNS and CDR2 SASEGT. The CDR3 is 14 amino acids. After removal of 0 bases from V and 10 bases from J, the junction contained 6 bases not matched to a gene. CDR3 nucleotides: TGTGCCAGCAGTGAAGCGACTAAGGGACAGGGAGCTTTCTTT. Its protein product is CASSEATKGQGAFF.

This clone showed up just a few times. J is TRBJ2-7 and V is TRBV10-3, with TRBD2 matching over 8 bases. This CDR3 spans 15 amino acids. Germline V gene data show CDR1 as ENHRY and CDR2 as SYGVKD. V gave up 2 bases and J gave up 3 bases; unmatched junction bases: 6. CDR3 loop: CAISEALAVNYEQYF. The DNA for the CDR3 is TGTGCCATCAGTGAGGCACTAGCGGTTAACTACGAGCAGTACTTC.

V is TRBV6-5 and J is TRBJ2-1; D may be TRBD2 (6 bases). Germline loops: CDR1 MNHEY, CDR2 SVGAGI. The V gene lost 7 bases and the J gene lost 3 bases, with 13 bases spanning the gap. This CDR3 is built from 14 residues. The CDR3 DNA sequence: TGTGCCAGCACCCTTGGCGGGATCTACAATGAGCAGTTCTTC. Its translation is CASTLGGIYNEQFF.

The chain joins TRBV30 to TRBJ1-1; possible D gene TRBD1, 6 bases. V dropped 0 bases and J dropped 10 bases, with 9 bases sitting between them. The CDR3 contains 11 residues. CDR1 and CDR2 (germline): GTSNPN, SVGIG (reference sequence). CDR3 region: CAWSVGAGAFF. The CDR3 DNA reads TGTGCCTGGAGTGTGGGGGCGGGAGCTTTCTTT.

This chain connects TRBV18 to TRBJ2-3; D is uncertain. This CDR3 region has 13 residues. Germline CDR1 is KGHSH and CDR2 is LQKENI. The V end lost 0 bases, the J end lost 6 bases, and 7 bases lay between the germline ends. The CDR3 DNA reads as TGTGCCAGCTCACCACCGGTCCGGGATACGCAGTATTTT. Protein sequence: CASSPPVRDTQYF.

The sample holds one count of this clone. The chain uses TRBV5-1 and TRBJ2-2; TRBD1 might be the D (5 bases). The CDR3 length is 15 residues. Trimming took 0 bases from V and 2 from J, leaving 8 bases between them. Germline lookup yields CDR1 SGHRS and CDR2 YFSETQ. DNA for the CDR3: TGCGCCAGCAGCTTGGTACAGGCCAACACCGGGGAGCTGTTTTTT. Its translation is CASSLVQANTGELFF.

The chain combines TRBV15 with TRBJ1-5; tentatively, D is TRBD1 (6 bases). Between the trimmed V and J ends, which lost 4 bases and 11 bases, there was a span of 15 bases. Germline values: CDR1 LNHNV, CDR2 YYDKDF (reference sequence). The CDR3 has 13 amino acids. The CDR3 spells CATSTMTGMAQHF. The CDR3 DNA sequence: TGTGCCACCAGCACTATGACAGGAATGGCCCAGCATTTT.

The V gene is TRBV19, the J gene TRBJ1-1; D is ambiguous. This CDR3 has 15 amino acids. Trimming took off 0 bases at V and 1 base at J, with 9 bases between the two ends. CDR1 LNHDA and CDR2 SQIVND come from the germline V gene (reference sequence). Written as DNA, the CDR3 is TGTGCCAGTAGTATAGAGGCAGGTGGGAACACTGAAGCTTTCTTT. Translation gives CASSIEAGGNTEAFF.

This clone was picked up one time. V gene TRBV7-9 combines with J gene TRBJ2-7, with D unclear. CDR3 length: 12 amino acids. The germline CDR1 and CDR2 sequences are SEHNR and FQNEAQ (reference sequence). V was cut by 8 bases and J by 3 bases, with 11 bases left in between. The CDR3 reads CASGPSNYEQYF. The CDR3 DNA reads TGTGCCAGCGGGCCTTCTAACTACGAGCAGTACTTC. The full variable domain, in which reference TRBV7-9 and TRBJ2-7 provide the parts outside the CDR3, is DTGVSQNPRHKITKRGQNVTFRCDPISEHNRLYWYRQTLGQGPEFLTYFQNEAQLEKSRLLSDRFSAERPKGSFSTLEIQRTEQGDSAMYLCASGPSNYEQYFGPGTRLTVT.

This clone has a single count. V is TRBV5-1 and J is TRBJ1-5; D perhaps matches TRBD1 (5 bases). The CDR3 consists of 14 residues. Per the germline V gene, CDR1 is SGHRS and CDR2 is YFSETQ. Deletions cut 4 bases from V and 3 bases from J, with 11 bases between. The CDR3 spells CASSPGGFNQPQHF. The CDR3 DNA reads TGCGCCAGCAGCCCGGGGGGGTTCAATCAGCCCCAGCATTTT.

V and J are TRBV7-2 and TRBJ2-1; the match to TRBD1 covers 10 bases. Germline V gene data show CDR1 as SGHTA and CDR2 as FQGNSA. Trimming removed 6 bases from V and 7 bases from J; junction bases left unmatched: 15. The CDR3 totals 17 residues. This CDR3 reads CASRARKPGQGTNEQFF. The CDR3 DNA reads as TGTGCCAGCAGAGCAAGGAAGCCGGGACAGGGGACGAATGAGCAGTTCTTC. Looking up the rest from reference TRBV7-2 and TRBJ2-1 gives the full variable domain: GAGVSQSPSNKVTEKGKDVELRCDPISGHTALYWYRQSLGQGLEFLIYFQGNSAPDKSGLPSDRFSAERTGGSVSTLTIQRTQQEDSAVYLCASRARKPGQGTNEQFFGPGTRLTVL.

The chain combines TRBV5-4 with TRBJ2-3; TRBD2 matches 13 bases. In germline, CDR1 is SGHNT, CDR2 YYREEE (reference sequence). The CDR3 consists of 16 residues. The junction had 2 bases not matched to a gene; V was cut back by 3 bases and J by 1 base. For the CDR3, the DNA is TGTGCCAGCAGCTCCGGGACTAGCGGGGGCACAGATACGCAGTATTTT. As protein: CASSSGTSGGTDTQYF.